This T cell receptor beta chain was recorded in a study of beta chain features in type 1 diabetes (dated by TCRdb to the late 2010s). In terms of the full investigation: Mean age, gender distribution, total cell number and subset yield were not different between patients and healthy donors. Across all samples, about 110 million sorted cells were examined, and cell number per subset correlated strongly with RNA yield. Regulatory and stem cell-like memory subsets were obtained from only 8 patients and roughly 8 healthy donors, while naive and central memory subsets were obtained from all 30 or so donors. In the study, TCRB repertoires of sorted circulating CD4+ T cell subsets from recently diagnosed type 1 diabetes patients were compared with those of matched healthy donors. What the authors observed across the whole study: Because small numbers of individuals were included in the HLA sub-analyses, any influence of HLA type on TCRB rearrangement was left unresolved. Shorter templates might have been favored by PCR, but patient and control samples were amplified and corrected together, so both groups would have been affected equally by any skew. Patients with type 1 diabetes made fewer insertions and deleted more nucleotides at VDJ recombination sites, implying thymic rearrangement abnormalities. Because cDNA rather than genomic DNA was sequenced, highly expressing activated cells could have been over-represented, although no difference in activation and CD3 levels was found between groups. Type 1 diabetes patients showed a moderate but significant shortening of TCRB CDR3 length in all four CD4+ subsets. Naive, central memory and regulatory TCRB repertoires appeared to be more similar among patients than among healthy donors.

The CDR3 goes from the cysteine to the phenylalanine over 14 residues. Only CDR3 DNA is held: 42 bases, read in frame from base 1. V was cut back by 6 bases and J by 6 bases, leaving a gap of 15 bases between them. CDR1 and CDR2, looked up from the germline V gene (reference sequence), are LNHDA and SQIVND. From each donor, a single peripheral blood sample of approximately 0.11 L on average was drawn into heparinised tubes. A BD FACSAria II was used to sort naive, central memory, regulatory and stem cell-like memory CD4+ T cells with a panel that included CD45RO, CCR7, CD25, CD127, CD95 and CD27. All sorted populations exceeded 95% purity. Right away, PBMCs were isolated by Lymphoprep density gradient centrifugation and were stained directly, with no culture step. So that batch effects would be minimized, each experiment stained and sorted samples in pairs, pairing one healthy donor with one patient.

For this clone: The specificity of this receptor is unknown. The sample holds no much larger clone one base away, and base qualities are not on file.

The entire amount of isolated RNA was reverse transcribed using the High Capacity cDNA Reverse Transcription Kit, so the sequenced TCRB transcripts were expressed ones. Naive, central memory and regulatory T cell samples underwent deep immunoSEQ sequencing, averaging around 3.6 million total reads per sample. Sorted cells were lysed in RLT buffer, and RNA was extracted using DNase-treated RNeasy Micro or Mini kits according to cell number. To prevent cross-contamination, every cell subset was processed on its own, while patient and healthy donor samples were processed together. Using the immunoSEQ multiplex PCR, TCRB sequences were amplified from cDNA into 87-bp fragments spanning the CDR3 region. Sequencing of the amplicons was performed on the Illumina HiSeq platform. As for the original processing: Synthetic template baselines were used to correct PCR bias computationally, reads within Hamming distance 2 were collapsed, and singletons that could not be merged were discarded. Reads were aligned to IMGT to assign V, D and J genes, CDR3 length, and insertions or deletions at six rearrangement sites. Within each subset, clonotype counts were normalized to the number of sorted cells before true diversity and Gini coefficients were calculated with the tcR R package. The overlap coefficient, calculated on TCRB nucleotide sequences, was used to measure repertoire sharing. Out-of-frame TCRB sequences from naive cells were analyzed to stand in for the pre-selection repertoire. TCRdb stores this immuneACCESS table with in-frame sequences only. Part of the clones is absent; in the studies checked, under half of the shortfall reflects unresolved V genes, and no reason is known for the rest. V, J and clone size reflect that table, while D and trimming were determined from the DNA. The sample table holds fewer than 500,000 clones, of which about 14% were seen once. Clones ranked in the top ten supply under 0.04% of the sample.

The receptor was isolated from a man aged 30 to 39 in good health. Sequences were obtained from naive CD4+ T cells from blood. The cell subset or site label on this specimen signifies: true naive CD4+ T cells. This sequence uses TRBV19 and TRBJ1-5; perhaps TRBD1 is the D gene, with 5 bases matching. The nucleotide sequence is TGTGCCAGTAGCCCCCGGCGGGGGGGTCAGCCCCAGCATTTT. This gives the protein CASSPRRGGQPQHF.